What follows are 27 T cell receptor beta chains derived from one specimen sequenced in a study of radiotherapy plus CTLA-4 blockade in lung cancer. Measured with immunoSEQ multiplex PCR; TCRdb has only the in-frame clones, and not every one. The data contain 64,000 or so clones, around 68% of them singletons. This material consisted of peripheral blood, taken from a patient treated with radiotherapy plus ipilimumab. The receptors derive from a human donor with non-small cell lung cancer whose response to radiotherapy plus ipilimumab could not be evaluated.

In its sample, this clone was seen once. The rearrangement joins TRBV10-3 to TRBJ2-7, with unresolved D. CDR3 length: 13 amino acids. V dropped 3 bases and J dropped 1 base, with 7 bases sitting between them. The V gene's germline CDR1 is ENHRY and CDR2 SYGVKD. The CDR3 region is CAISDPGSYEQYF. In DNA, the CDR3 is TGTGCCATCAGTGATCCGGGTTCCTACGAGCAGTACTTC.

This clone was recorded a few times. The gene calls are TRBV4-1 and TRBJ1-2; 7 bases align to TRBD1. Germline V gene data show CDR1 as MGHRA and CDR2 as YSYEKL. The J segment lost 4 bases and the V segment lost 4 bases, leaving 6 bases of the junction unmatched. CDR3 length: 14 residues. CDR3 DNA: TGCGCCAGCAGCCGACAGGGAAATAGCTATGGCTACACCTTC. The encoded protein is CASSRQGNSYGYTF.

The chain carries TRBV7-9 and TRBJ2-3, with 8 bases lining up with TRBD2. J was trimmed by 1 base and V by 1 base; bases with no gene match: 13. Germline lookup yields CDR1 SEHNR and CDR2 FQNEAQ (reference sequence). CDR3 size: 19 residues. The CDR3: CASSLVRTSISLGTDTQYF. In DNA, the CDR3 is TGTGCCAGCAGCTTAGTCAGGACTAGCATATCCCTAGGCACAGATACGCAGTATTTT. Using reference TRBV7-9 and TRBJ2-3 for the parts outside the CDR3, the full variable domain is DTGVSQNPRHKITKRGQNVTFRCDPISEHNRLYWYRQTLGQGPEFLTYFQNEAQLEKSRLLSDRFSAERPKGSFSTLEIQRTEQGDSAMYLCASSLVRTSISLGTDTQYFGPGTRLTVL.

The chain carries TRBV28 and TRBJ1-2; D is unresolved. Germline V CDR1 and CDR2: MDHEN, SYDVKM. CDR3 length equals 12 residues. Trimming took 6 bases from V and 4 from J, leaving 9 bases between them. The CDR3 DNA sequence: TGTGCCAGCAGCCGAGAAGTCTATGGCTACACCTTC. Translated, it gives CASSREVYGYTF.

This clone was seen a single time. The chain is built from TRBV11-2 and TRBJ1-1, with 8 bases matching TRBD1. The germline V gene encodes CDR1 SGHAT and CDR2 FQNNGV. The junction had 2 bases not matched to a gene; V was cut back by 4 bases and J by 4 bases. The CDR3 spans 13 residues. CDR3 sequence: CASSSQGATEAFF. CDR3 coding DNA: TGTGCCAGCAGCTCGCAGGGGGCCACTGAAGCTTTCTTT.

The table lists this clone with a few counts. The CDR3 is CASRLGTSGSNEQFF. In DNA form, the CDR3 reads TGTGCCAGCAGGCTCGGGACTAGCGGGAGTAATGAGCAGTTCTTC. The J gene is TRBJ2-1, the V gene TRBV9; 14 nucleotides align to TRBD2. Germline V gene sequence: CDR1 SGDLS, CDR2 YYNGEE. V lost 5 bases, J lost 7 bases, and 5 bases stayed unmatched. The CDR3 has 15 residues.

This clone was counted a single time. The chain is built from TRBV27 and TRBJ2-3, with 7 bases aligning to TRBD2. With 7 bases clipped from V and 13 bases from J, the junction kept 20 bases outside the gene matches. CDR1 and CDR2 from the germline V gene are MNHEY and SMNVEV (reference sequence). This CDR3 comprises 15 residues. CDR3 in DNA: TGTGCCAGCATCCTCGCCGCCACCCCCAGCGGGGTAGAGTATTTT. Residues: CASILAATPSGVEYF.

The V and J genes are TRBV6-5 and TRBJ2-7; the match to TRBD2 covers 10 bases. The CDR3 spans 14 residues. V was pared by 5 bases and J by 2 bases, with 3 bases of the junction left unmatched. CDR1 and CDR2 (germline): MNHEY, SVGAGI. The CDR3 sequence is CASSKAGGPYEQYF. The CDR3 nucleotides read TGTGCCAGCAGTAAAGCGGGAGGGCCCTACGAGCAGTACTTC.

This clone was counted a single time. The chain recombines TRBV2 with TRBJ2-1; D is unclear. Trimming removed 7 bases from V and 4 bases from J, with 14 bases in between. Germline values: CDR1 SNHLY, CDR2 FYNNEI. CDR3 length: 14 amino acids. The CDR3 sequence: CASTPERQYNEQFF. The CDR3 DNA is TGTGCCAGCACCCCAGAGAGGCAGTACAATGAGCAGTTCTTC. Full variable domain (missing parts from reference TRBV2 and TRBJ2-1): EPEVTQTPSHQVTQMGQEVILRCVPISNHLYFYWYRQILGQKVEFLVSFYNNEISEKSEIFDDQFSVERPDGSNFTLKIRSTKLEDSAMYFCASTPERQYNEQFFGPGTRLTVL.

CDR3 sequence reads: CASSPTWDEQFF. The CDR3 nucleotides are TGTGCCAGCAGCCCGACATGGGATGAGCAGTTCTTC. The chain recombines TRBV7-9 with TRBJ2-1; no clear D. The CDR3 covers 12 residues. Germline CDR1 reads SEHNR; CDR2 reads FQNEAQ (reference sequence). Trimming removed 5 bases from V and 8 bases from J, with 10 bases in between.

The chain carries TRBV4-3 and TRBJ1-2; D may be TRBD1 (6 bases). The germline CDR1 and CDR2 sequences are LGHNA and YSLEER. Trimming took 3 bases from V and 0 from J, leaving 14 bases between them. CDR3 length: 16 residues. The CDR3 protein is CASSQNQQGPNYGYTF. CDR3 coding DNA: TGCGCCAGCAGCCAGAATCAACAGGGCCCTAACTATGGCTACACCTTC.

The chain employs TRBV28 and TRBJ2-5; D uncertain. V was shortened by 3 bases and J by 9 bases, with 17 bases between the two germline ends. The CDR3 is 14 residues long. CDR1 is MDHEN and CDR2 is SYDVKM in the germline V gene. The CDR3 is CASSLGRAGSPQYF. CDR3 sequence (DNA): TGTGCCAGCAGTTTGGGTAGAGCTGGTAGCCCCCAGTACTTC.

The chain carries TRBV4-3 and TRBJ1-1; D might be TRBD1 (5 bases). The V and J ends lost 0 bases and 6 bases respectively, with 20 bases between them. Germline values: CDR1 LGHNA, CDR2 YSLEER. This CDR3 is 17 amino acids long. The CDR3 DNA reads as TGCGCCAGCAGCCAAGATCGCAGAACAGGTATCTACGCTGAAGCTTTCTTT. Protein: CASSQDRRTGIYAEAFF.

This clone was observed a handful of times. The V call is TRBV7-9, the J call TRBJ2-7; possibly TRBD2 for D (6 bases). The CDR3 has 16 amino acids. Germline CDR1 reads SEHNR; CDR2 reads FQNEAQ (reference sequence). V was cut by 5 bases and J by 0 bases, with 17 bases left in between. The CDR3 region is CASSPGLGASSYEQYF. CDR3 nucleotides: TGTGCCAGCAGCCCGGGACTGGGTGCGAGCTCCTACGAGCAGTACTTC.

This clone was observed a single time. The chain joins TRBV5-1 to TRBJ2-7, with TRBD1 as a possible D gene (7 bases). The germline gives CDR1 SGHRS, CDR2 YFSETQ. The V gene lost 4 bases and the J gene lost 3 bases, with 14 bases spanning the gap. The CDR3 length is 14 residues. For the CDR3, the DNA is TGCGCCAGCAGCGGAGGCGGGACAGTCTACGAGCAGTACTTC. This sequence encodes CASSGGGTVYEQYF.

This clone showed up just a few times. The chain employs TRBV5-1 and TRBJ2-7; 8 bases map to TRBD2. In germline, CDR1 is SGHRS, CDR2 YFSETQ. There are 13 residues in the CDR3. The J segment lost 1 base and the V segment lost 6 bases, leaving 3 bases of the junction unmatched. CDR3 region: CASTLAGSYEQYF. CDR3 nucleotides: TGCGCCAGCACTTTAGCGGGGTCCTACGAGCAGTACTTC.

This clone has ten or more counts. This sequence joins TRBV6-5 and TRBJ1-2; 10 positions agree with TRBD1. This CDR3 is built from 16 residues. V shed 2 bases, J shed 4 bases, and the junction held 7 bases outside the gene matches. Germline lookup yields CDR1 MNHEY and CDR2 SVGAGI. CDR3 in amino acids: CASSYVRTGGTYGYTF. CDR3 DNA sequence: TGTGCCAGCAGTTACGTACGGACAGGGGGGACCTATGGCTACACCTTC.

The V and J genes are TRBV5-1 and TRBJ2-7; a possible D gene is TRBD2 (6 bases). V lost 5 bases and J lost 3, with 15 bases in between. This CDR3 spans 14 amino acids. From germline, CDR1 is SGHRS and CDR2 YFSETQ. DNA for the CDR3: TGCGCCAGCAGAAGGGACCCGGAGGGCTACGAGCAGTACTTC. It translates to CASRRDPEGYEQYF.

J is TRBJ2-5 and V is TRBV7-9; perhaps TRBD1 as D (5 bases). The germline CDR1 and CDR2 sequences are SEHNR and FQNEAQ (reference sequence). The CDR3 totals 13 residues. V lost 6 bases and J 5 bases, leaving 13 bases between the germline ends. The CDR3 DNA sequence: TGTGCCAGCAGACCAGGGTTTGAGGAGACCCAGTACTTC. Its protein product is CASRPGFEETQYF.

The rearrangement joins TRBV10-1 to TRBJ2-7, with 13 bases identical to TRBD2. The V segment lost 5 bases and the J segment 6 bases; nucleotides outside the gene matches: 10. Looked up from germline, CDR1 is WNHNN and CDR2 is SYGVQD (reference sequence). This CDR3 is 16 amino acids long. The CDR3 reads CASSSGLAGRNREQYF. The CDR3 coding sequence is TGCGCCAGCAGTTCGGGACTAGCGGGACGAAATCGCGAGCAGTACTTC.

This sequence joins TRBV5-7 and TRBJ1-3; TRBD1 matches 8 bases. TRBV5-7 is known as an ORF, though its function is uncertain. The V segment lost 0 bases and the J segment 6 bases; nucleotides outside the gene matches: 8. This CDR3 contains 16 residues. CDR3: CASSLVPGGEENTIYF. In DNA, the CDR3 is TGTGCCAGCAGCTTGGTTCCAGGGGGCGAAGAAAACACCATATATTTT.

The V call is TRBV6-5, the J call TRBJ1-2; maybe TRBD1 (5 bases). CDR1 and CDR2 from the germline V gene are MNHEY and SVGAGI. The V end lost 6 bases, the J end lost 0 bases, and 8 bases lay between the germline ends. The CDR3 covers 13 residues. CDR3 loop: CASRDSSNYGYTF. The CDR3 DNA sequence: TGTGCCAGCAGAGACAGCTCTAACTATGGCTACACCTTC.

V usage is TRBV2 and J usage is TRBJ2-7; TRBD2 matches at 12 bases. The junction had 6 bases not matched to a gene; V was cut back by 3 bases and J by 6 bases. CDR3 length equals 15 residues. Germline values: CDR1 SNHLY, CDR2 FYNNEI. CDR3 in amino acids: CASSERGLAGREQYF. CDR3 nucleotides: TGTGCCAGCAGTGAGAGGGGACTAGCGGGTCGCGAGCAGTACTTC.

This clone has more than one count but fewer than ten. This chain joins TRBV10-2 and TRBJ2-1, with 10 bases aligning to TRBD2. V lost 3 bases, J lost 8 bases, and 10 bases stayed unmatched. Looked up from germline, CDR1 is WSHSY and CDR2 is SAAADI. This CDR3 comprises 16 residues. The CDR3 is CASSDLSGRVFHEQFF. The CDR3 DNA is TGCGCCAGCAGTGACTTAAGCGGGAGGGTATTCCATGAGCAGTTCTTC.

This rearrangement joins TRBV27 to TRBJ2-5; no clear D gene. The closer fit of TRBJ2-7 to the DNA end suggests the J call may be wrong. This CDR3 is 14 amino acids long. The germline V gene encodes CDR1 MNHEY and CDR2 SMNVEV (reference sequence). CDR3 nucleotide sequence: TGTGCCAGCAGTTTATCTGGTATCTCCTACGAGCAGTACTTC. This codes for CASSLSGISYEQYF.

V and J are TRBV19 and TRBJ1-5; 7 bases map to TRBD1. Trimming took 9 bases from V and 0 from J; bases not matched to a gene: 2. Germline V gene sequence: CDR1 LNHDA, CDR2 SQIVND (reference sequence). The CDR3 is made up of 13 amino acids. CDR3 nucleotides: TGTGCCAGCCAGGGGGTTAGCAATCAGCCCCAGCATTTT. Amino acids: CASQGVSNQPQHF.

The CDR3 protein is CASTPAEVHEQYF. For the CDR3, the DNA is TGTGCCAGCACCCCCGCAGAGGTCCACGAGCAGTACTTC. The chain has TRBV6-5 and TRBJ2-5, with D uncertain. The J call may be incorrect, as the DNA end agrees better with TRBJ2-7. CDR3 length equals 13 residues. Germline V lookup: CDR1 MNHEY, CDR2 SVGAGI.